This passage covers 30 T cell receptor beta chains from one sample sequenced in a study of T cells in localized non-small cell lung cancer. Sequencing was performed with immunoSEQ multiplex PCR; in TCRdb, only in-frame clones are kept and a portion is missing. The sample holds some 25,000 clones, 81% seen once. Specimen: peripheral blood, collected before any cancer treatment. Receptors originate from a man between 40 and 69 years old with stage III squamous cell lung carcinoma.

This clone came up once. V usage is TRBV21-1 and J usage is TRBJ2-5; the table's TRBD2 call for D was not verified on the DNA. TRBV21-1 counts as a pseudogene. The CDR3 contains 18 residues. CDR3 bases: TGTGCCAGCAGCAAAGCGCTAGGGGCTAGCGGGCCGATGGAGACCCAGTACTTC. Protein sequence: CASSKALGASGPMETQYF.

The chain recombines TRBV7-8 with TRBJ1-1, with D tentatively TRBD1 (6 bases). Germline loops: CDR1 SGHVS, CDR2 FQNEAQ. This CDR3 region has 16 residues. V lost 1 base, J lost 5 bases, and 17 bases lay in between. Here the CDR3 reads CASSLVEGGRGTEAFF. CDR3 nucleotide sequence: TGTGCCAGCAGCTTAGTCGAGGGGGGGAGAGGTACTGAAGCTTTCTTT.

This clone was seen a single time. This CDR3 reads CSASREDIQYF. CDR3 nucleotides: TGCAGTGCTAGCCGGGAGGACATTCAGTACTTC. The gene calls are TRBV20-1 and TRBJ2-4, with 7 bases that match TRBD2. There are 11 residues in the CDR3. With V trimmed by 3 bases and J by 8 bases, 1 base remained unmatched. Germline V gene data show CDR1 as DFQATT and CDR2 as SNEGSKA (reference sequence).

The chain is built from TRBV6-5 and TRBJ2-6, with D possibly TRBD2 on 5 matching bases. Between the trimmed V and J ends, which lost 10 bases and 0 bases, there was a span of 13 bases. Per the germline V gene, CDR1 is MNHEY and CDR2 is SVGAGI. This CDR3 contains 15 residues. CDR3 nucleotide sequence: TGTGCCACCCAGGAGGATCACTCTGGGGCCAACGTCCTGACTTTC. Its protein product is CATQEDHSGANVLTF.

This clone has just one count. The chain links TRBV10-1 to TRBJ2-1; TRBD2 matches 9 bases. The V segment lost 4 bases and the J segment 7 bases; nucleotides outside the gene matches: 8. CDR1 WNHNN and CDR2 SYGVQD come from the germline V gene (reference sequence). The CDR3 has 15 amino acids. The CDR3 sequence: CASSGQRGAGNEQFF. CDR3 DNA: TGCGCCAGCAGTGGTCAGCGGGGGGCGGGTAATGAGCAGTTCTTC.

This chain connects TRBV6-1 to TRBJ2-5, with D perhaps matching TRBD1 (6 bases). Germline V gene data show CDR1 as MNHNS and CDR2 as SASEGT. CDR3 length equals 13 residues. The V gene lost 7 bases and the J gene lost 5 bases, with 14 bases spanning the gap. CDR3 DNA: TGTGCCAGCAAAGGGGGTCTCGGGGAGACCCAGTACTTC. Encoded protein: CASKGGLGETQYF.

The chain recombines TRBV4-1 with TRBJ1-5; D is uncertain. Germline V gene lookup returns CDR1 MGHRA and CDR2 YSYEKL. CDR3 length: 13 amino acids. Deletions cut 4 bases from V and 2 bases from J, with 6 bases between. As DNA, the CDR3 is TGCGCCAGCAGCCGGCAGGGCAATCAGCCCCAGCATTTT. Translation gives CASSRQGNQPQHF.

CDR3 DNA sequence: TGTGCCTCTAGTGCGGGGAACGAGCAGTACTTC. Protein: CASSAGNEQYF. The rearrangement links TRBV19 to TRBJ2-7, with a possible D match to TRBD2 (6 bases). Germline CDR1 reads LNHDA; CDR2 reads SQIVND (reference sequence). The V end lost 11 bases, the J end lost 5 bases, and 13 bases lay between the germline ends. The CDR3 sequence is 11 residues long.

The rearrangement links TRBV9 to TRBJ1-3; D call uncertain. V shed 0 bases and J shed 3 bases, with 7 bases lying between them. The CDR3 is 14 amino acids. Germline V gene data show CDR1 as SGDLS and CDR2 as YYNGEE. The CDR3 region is CASSVAEGGNTIYF. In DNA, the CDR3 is TGTGCCAGCAGCGTAGCAGAAGGTGGAAACACCATATATTTT.

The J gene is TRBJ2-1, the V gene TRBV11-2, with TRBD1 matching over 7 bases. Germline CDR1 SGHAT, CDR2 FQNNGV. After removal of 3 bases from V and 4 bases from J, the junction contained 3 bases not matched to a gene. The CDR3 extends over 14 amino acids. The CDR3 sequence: CASSLGQNYNEQFF. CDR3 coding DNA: TGTGCCAGCAGCTTGGGACAGAATTACAATGAGCAGTTCTTC.

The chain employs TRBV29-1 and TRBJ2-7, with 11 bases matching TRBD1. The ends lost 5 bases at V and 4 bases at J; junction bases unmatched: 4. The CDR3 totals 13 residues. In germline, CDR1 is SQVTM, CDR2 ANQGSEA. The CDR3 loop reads CSVWDRGKYEQYF. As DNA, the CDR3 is TGCAGCGTTTGGGACAGGGGGAAATACGAGCAGTACTTC.

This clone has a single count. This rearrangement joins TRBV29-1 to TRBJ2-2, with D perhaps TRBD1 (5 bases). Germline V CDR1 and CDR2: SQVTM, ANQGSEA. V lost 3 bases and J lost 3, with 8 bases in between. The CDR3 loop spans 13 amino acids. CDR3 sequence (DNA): TGCAGCGTTGACCAGGGTTACACCGGGGAGCTGTTTTTT. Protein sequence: CSVDQGYTGELFF.

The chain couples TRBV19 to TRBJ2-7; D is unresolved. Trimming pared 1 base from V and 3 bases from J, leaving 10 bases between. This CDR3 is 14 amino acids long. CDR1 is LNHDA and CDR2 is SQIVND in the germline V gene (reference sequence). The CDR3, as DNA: TGTGCCAGTAGTATAGTGGGTAGCAGCTACGAGCAGTACTTC. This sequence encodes CASSIVGSSYEQYF.

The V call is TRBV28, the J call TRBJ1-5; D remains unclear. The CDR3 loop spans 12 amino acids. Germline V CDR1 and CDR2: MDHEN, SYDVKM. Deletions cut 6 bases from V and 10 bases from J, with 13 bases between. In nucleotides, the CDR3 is TGTGCCAGCAGATACGCAGAGTTACCCCAGCATTTT. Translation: CASRYAELPQHF. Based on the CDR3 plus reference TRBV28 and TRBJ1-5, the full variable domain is DVKVTQSSRYLVKRTGEKVFLECVQDMDHENMFWYRQDPGLGLRLIYFSYDVKMKEKGDIPEGYSVSREKKERFSLILESASTNQTSMYLCASRYAELPQHFGDGTRLSIL.

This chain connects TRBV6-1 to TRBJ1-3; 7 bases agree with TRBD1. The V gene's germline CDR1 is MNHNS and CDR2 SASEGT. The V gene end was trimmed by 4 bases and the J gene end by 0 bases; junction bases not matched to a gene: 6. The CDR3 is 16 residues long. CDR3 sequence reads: CASSVSRGPSGNTIYF. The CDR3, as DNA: TGTGCCAGCAGTGTCTCTAGGGGGCCCTCTGGAAACACCATATATTTT.

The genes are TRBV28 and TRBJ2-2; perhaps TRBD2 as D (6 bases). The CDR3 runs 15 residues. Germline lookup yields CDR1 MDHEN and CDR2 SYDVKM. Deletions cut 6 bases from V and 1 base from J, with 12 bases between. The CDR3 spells CASRGDGGNTGELFF. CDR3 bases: TGTGCCAGCAGGGGGGACGGGGGGAACACCGGGGAGCTGTTTTTT.

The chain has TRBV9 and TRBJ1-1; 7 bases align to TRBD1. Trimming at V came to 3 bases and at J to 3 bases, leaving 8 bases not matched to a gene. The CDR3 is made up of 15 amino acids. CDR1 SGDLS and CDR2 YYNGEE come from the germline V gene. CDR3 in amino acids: CASSATGAGDTEAFF. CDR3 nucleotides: TGTGCCAGCAGCGCCACAGGGGCGGGAGACACTGAAGCTTTCTTT.

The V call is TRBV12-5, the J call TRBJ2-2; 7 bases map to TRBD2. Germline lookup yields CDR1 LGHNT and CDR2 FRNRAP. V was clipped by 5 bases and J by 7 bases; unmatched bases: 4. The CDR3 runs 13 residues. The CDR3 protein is CASGRLAGGELFF. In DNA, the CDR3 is TGTGCTAGTGGTAGACTAGCTGGCGGGGAGCTGTTTTTT.

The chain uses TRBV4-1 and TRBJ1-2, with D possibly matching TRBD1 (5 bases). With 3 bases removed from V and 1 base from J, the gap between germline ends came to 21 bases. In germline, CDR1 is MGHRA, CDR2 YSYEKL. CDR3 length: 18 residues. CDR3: CASSHLMVRDGSNYGYTF. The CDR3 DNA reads TGCGCCAGCAGCCACCTTATGGTCCGGGACGGAAGTAACTATGGCTACACCTTC.

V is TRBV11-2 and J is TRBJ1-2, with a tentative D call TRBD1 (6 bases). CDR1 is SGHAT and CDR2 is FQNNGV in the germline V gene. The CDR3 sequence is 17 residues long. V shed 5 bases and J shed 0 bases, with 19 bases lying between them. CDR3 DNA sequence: TGTGCCAGCAGCCCTCTCATCGGCAGGGGTACTAACTATGGCTACACCTTC. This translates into CASSPLIGRGTNYGYTF.

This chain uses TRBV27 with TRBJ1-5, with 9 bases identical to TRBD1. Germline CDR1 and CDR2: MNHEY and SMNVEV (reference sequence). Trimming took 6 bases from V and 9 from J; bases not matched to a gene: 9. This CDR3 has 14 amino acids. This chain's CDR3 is CASSPDRGNLPQHF. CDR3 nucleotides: TGTGCCAGCAGCCCCGACAGGGGGAATTTGCCCCAGCATTTT.

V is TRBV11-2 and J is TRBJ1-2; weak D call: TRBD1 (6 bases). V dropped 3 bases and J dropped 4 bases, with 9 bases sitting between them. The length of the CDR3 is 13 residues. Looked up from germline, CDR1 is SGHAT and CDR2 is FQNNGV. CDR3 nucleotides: TGTGCCAGCAGCTTGACACAGGGCTATGGCTACACCTTC. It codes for CASSLTQGYGYTF.

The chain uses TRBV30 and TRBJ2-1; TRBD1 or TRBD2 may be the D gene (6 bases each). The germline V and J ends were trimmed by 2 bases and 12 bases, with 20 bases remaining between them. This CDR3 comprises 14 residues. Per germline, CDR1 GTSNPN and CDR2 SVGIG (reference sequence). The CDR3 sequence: CAWSMTNRGHPQFF. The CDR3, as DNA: TGTGCCTGGAGTATGACAAACCGGGGGCATCCGCAGTTCTTC.

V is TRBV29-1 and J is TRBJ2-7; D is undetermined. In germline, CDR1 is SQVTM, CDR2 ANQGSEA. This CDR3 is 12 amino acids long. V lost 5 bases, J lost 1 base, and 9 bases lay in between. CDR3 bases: TGCAGCGTTAAGCGACGGTCCTACGAGCAGTACTTC. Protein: CSVKRRSYEQYF.

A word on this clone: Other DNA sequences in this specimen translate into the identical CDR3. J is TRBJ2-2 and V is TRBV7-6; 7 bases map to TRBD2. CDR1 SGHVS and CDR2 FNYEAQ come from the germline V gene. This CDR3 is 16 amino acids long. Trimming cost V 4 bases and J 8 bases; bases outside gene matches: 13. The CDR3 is CASSSLQRGTGGELFF. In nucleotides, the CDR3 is TGTGCCAGCAGCTCCCTACAGCGGGGCACCGGGGGGGAGCTGTTTTTT.

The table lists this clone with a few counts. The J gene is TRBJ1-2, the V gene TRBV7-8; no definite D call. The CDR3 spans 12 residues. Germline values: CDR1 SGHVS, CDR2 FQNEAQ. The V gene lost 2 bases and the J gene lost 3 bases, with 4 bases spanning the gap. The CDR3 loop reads CASSLSDYGYTF. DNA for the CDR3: TGTGCCAGCAGCTTATCGGACTATGGCTACACCTTC.

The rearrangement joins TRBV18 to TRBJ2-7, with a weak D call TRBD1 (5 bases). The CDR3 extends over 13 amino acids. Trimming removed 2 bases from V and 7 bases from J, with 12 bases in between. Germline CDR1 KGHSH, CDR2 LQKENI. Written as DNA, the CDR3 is TGTGCCAGCTCACCATCGACAGTCGAGGAGCAGTACGTC. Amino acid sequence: CASSPSTVEEQYV.

CDR3 amino acids: CASSQFGGDTQYF. As DNA, the CDR3 is TGTGCCAGCAGCCAATTCGGGGGGGATACGCAGTATTTT. V and J are TRBV14 and TRBJ2-3, with 7 nucleotides matching TRBD2. The CDR3 totals 13 residues. Germline loops: CDR1 SGHDN, CDR2 FVKESK. Trimming at V came to 2 bases and at J to 6 bases, leaving 2 bases not matched to a gene.

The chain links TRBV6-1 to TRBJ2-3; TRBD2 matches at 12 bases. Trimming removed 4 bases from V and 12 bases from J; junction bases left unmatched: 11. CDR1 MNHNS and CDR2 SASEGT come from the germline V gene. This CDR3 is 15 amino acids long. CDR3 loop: CASSVRTSGAPPQYF. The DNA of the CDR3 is TGTGCCAGCAGTGTAAGGACTAGCGGGGCTCCTCCCCAGTATTTT.

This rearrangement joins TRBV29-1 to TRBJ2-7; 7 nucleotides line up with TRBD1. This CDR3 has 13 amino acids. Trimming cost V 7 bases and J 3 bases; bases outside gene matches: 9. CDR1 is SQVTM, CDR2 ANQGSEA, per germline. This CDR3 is CSALTGPSYEQYF. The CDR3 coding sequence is TGCAGCGCCCTGACAGGGCCAAGCTACGAGCAGTACTTC.